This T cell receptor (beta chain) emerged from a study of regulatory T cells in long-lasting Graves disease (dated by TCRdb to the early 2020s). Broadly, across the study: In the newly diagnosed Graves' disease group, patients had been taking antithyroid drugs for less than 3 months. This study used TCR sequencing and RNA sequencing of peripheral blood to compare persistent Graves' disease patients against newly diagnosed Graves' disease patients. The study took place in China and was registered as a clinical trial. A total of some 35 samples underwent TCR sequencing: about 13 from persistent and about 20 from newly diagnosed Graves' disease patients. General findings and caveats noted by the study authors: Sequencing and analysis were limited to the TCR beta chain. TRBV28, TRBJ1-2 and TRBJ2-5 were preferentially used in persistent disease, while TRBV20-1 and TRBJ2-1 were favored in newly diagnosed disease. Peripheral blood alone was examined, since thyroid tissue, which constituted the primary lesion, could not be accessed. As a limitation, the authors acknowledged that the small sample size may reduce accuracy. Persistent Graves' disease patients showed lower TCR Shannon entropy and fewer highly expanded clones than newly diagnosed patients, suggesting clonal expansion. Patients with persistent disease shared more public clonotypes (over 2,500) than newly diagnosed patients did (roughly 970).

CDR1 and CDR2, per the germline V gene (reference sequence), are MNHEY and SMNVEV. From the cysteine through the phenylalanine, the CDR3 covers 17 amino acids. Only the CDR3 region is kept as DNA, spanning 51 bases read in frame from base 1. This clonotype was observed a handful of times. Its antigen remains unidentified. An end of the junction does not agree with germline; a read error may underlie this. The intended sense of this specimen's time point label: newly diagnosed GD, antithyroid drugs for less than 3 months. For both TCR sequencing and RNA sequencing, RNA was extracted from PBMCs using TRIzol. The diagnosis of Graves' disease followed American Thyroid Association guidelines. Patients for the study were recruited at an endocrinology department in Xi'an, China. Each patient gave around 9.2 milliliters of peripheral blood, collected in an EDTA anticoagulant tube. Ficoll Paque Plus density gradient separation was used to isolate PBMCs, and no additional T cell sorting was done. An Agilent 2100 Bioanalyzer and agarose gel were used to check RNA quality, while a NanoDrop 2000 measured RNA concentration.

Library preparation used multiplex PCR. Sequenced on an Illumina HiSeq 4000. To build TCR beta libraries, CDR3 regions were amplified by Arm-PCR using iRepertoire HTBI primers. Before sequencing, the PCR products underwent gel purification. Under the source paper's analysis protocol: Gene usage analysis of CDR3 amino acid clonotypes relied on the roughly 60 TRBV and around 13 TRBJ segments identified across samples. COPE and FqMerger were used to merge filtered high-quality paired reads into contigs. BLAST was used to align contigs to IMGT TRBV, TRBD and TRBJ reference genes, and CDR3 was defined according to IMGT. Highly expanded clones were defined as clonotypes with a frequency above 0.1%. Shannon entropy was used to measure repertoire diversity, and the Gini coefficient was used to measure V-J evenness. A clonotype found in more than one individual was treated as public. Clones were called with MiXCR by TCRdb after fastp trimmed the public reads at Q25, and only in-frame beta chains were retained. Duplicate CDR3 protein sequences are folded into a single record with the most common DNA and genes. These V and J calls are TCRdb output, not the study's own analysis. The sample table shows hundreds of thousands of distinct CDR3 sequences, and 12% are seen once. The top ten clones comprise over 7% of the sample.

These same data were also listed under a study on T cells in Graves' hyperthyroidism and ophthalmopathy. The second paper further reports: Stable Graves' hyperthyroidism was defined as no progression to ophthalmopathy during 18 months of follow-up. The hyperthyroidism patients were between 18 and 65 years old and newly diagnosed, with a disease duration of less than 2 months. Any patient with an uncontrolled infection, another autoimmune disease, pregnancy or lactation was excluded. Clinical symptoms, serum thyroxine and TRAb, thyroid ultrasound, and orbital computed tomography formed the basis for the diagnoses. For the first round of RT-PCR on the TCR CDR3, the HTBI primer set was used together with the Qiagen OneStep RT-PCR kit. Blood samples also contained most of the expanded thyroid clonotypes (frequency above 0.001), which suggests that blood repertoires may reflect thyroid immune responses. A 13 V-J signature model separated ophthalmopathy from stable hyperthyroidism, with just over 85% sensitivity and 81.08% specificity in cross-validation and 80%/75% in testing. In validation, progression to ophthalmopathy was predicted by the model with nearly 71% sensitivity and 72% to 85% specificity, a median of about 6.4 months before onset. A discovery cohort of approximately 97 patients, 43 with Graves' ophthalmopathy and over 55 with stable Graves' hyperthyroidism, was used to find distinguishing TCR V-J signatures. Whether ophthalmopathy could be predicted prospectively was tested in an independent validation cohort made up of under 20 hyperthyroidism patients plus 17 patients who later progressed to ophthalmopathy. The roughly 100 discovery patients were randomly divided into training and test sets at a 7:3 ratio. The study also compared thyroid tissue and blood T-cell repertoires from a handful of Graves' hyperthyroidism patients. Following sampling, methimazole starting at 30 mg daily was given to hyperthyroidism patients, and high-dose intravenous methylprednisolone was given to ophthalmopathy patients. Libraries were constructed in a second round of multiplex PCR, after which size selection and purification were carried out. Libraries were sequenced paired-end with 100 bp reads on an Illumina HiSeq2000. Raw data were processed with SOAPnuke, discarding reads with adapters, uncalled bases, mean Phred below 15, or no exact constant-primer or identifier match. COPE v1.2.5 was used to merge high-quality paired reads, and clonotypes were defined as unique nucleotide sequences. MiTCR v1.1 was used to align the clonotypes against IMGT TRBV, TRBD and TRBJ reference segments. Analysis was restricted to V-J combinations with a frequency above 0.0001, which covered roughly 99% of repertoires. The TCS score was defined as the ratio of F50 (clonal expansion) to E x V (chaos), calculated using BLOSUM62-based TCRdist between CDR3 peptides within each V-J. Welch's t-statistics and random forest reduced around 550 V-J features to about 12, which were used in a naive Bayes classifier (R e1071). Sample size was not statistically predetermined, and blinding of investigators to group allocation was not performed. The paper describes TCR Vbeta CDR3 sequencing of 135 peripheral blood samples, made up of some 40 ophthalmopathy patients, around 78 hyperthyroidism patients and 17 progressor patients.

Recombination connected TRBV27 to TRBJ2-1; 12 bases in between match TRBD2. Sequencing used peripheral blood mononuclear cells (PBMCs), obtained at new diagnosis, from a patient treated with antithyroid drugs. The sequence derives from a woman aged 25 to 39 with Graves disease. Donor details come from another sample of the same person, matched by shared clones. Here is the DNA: TGTGCCAGCAGTTTATCCGGACTAGCGGGAAGGTGGGGTGAGCAGCTCTTC. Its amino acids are CASSLSGLAGRWGEQLF.